This T cell receptor (beta chain) was found in a study of T cell responses to AZD1222 COVID-19 vaccine. Profiling relied on immunoSEQ multiplex PCR, and the TCRdb table lists in-frame clones only, not all of them. The sample shows over 80,000 clones, approximately 90% of them seen only once. The CDR3 length is 12 residues. Germline assignment: CDR1 MDHEN and CDR2 SYDVKM. Unmatched junction bases numbered 8, after V lost 10 bases and J lost 9 bases. Note on this clone: Its antigen is unidentified.

Study-level results: Spike-specific TCR breadth rose after two AZD1222 doses, and depth rose as well. In a largely white British group with more females than males, clonal diversity was possibly underestimated.

This chain uses TRBV28 with TRBJ2-4; 8 bases line up with TRBD2. Sequenced here: peripheral blood, sampled 28 days after the second AZD1222 dose. This receptor was identified in an adult who received the AZD1222 COVID-19 vaccine. The DNA for the CDR3 is TGTGCCATCCGGGGGGGAATAGGCATTCAGTACTTC. Translating it yields CAIRGGIGIQYF.